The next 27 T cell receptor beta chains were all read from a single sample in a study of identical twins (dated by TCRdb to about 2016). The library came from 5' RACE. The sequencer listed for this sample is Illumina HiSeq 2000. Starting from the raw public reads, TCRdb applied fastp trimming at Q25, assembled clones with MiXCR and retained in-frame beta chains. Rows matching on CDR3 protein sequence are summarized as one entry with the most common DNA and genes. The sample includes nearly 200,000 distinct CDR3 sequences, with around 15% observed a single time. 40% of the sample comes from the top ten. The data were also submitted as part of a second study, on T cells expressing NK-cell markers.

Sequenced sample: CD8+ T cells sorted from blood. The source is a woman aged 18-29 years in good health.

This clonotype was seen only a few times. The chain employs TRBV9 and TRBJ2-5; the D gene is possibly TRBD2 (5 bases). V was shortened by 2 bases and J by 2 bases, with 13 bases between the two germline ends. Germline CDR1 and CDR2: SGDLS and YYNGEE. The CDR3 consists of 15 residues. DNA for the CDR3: TGTGCCAGCAGCGTGTCGGGGAGTGAGCAAGAGACCCAGTACTTC. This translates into CASSVSGSEQETQYF.

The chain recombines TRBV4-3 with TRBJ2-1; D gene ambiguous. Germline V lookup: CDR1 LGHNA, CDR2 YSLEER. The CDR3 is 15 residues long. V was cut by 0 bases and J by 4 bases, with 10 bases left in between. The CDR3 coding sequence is TGCGCCAGCAGCCAAGATAGAGATAGTTACAATGAGCAGTTCTTC. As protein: CASSQDRDSYNEQFF.

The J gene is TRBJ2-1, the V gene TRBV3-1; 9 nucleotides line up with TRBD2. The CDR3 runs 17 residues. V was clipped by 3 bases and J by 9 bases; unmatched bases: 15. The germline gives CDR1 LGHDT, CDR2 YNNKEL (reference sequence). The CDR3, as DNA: TGTGCCAGCAGCCAGCGGGGGGGTATCCCAGAGGGTTGTGAGCAGTTCTTC. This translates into CASSQRGGIPEGCEQFF.

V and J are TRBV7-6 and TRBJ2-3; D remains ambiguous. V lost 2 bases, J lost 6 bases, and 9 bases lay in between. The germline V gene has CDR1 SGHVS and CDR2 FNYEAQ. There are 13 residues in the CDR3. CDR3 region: CASSLNFADTQYF. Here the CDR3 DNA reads TGTGCCAGCAGCTTAAACTTTGCGGATACGCAGTATTTT. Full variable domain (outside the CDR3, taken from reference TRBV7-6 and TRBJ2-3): GAGVSQSPRYKVTKRGQDVALRCDPISGHVSLYWYRQALGQGPEFLTYFNYEAQQDKSGLPNDRFSAERPEGSISTLTIQRTEQRDSAMYRCASSLNFADTQYFGPGTRLTVL.

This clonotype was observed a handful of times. CDR3 in DNA: TGTGCCAGCAGTGAAGGGGCCTACGAGCAGTACTTC. Its protein is CASSEGAYEQYF. The chain couples TRBV25-1 to TRBJ2-7; D is unclear. Trimming left V 2 bases short and J 2 bases short, with 4 bases between. Germline lookup yields CDR1 MGHDK and CDR2 SYGVNS. The CDR3 totals 12 residues.

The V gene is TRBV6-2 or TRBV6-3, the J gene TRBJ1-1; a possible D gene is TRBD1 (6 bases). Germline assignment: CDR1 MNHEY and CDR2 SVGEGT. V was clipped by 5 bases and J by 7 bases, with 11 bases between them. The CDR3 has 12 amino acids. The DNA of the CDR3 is TGTGCCAGCAGTCAGGACAGCATTGAAGCTTTCTTT. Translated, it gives CASSQDSIEAFF.

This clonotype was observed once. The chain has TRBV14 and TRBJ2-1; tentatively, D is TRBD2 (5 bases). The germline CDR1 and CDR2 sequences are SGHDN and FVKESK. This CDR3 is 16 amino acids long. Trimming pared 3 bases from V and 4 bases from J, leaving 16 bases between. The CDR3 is CASSHRKRSGYNEQFF. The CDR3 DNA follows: TGTGCCAGCAGCCACCGTAAGCGGTCAGGATACAATGAGCAGTTCTTC.

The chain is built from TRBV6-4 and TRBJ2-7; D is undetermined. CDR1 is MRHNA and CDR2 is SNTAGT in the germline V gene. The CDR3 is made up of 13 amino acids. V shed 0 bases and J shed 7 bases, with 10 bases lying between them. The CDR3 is CASSDSETSEQYF. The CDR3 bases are TGTGCCAGCAGTGACTCGGAGACTTCAGAGCAGTACTTC.

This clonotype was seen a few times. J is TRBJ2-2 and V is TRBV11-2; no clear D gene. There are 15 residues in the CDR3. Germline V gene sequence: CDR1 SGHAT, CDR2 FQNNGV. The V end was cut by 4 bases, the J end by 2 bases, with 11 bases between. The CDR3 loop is CASSSGRTNTGELFF. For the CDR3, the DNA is TGTGCCAGCAGCTCTGGCAGGACCAACACCGGGGAGCTGTTTTTT.

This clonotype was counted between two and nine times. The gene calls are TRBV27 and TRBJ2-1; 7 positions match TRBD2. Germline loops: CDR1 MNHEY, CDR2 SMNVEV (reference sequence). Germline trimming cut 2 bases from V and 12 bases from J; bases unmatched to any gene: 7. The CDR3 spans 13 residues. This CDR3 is CASSLGLDDWQFF. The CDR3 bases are TGTGCCAGCAGTTTAGGACTAGATGACTGGCAGTTCTTC.

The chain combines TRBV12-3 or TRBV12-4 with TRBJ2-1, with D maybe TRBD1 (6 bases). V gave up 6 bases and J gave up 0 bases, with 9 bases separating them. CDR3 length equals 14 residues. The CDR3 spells CASSVGGSYNEQFF. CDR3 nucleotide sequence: TGTGCCAGCAGCGTAGGGGGCTCCTACAATGAGCAGTTCTTC.

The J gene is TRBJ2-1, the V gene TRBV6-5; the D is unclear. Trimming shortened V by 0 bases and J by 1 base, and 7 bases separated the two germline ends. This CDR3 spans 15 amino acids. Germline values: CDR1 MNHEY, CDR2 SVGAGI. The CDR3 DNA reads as TGTGCCAGCAGTTACTCTCTGGGGTCCTACAATGAGCAGTTCTTC. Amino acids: CASSYSLGSYNEQFF.

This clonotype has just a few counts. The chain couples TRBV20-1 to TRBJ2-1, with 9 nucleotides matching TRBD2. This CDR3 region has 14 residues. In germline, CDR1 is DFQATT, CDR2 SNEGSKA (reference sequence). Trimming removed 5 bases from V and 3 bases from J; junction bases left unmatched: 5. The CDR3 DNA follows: TGCAGTGCTCCGAGACTAGCGGACTACAATGAGCAGTTCTTC. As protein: CSAPRLADYNEQFF.

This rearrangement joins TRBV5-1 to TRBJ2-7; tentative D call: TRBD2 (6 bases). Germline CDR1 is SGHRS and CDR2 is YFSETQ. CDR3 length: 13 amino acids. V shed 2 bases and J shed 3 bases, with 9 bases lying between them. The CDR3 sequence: CASSFGSRYEQYF. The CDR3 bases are TGCGCCAGCAGCTTCGGGAGCCGCTACGAGCAGTACTTC.

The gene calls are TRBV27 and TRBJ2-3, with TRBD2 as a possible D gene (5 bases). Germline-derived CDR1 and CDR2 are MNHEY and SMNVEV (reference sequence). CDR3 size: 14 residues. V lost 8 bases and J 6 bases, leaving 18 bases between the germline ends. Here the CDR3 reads CASHLRGFGDTQYF. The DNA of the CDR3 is TGTGCCAGCCATTTGCGAGGGTTCGGCGATACGCAGTATTTT.

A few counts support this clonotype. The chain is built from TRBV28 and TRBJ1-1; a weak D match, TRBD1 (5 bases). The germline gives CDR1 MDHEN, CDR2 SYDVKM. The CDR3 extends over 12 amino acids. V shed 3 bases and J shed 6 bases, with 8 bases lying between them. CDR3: CASSFRGAEAFF. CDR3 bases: TGTGCCAGCAGTTTCCGGGGGGCTGAAGCTTTCTTT.

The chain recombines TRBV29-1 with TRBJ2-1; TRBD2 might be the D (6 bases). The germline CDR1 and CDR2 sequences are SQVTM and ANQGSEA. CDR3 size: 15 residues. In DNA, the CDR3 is TGCGGGGTGCCGTACCGGGACTGCTGTAACAATGAGCAGTTCTTC. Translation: CGVPYRDCCNNEQFF.

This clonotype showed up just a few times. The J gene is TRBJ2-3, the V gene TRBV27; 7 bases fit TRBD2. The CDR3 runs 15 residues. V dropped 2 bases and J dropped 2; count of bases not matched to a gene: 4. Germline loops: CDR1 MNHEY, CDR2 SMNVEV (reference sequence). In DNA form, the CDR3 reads TGTGCCAGCAGTTTACTACTAGCGATCACAGATACGCAGTATTTT. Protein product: CASSLLLAITDTQYF.

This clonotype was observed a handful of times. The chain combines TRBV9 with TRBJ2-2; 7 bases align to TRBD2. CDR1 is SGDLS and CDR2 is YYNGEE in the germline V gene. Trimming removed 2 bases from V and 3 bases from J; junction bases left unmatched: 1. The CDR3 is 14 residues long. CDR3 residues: CASSVGGDTGELFF. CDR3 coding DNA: TGTGCCAGCAGCGTGGGGGGGGACACCGGGGAGCTGTTTTTT. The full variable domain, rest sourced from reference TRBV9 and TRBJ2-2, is DSGVTQTPKHLITATGQRVTLRCSPRSGDLSVYWYQQSLDQGLQFLIQYYNGEERAKGNILERFSAQQFPDLHSELNLSSLELGDSALYFCASSVGGDTGELFFGEGSRLTVL.

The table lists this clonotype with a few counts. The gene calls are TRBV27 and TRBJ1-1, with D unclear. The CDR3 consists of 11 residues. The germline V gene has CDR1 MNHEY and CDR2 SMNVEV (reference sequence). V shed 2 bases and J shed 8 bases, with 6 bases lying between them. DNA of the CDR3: TGTGCCAGCAGTTTAGGATTCGAAGCTTTCTTT. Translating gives CASSLGFEAFF.

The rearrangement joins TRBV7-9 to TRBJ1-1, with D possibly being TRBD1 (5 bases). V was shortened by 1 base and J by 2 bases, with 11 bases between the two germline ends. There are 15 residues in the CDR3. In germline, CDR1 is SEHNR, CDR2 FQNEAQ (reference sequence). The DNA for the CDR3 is TGTGCCAGCAGCTTAGACAGGCAGGAAAACACTGAAGCTTTCTTT. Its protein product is CASSLDRQENTEAFF.

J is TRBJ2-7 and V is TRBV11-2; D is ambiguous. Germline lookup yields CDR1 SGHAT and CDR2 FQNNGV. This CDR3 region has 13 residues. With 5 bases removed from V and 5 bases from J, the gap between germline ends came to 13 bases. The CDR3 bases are TGTGCCAGCAGCCTAGGGATGGTCCACGAGCAGTACTTC. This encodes CASSLGMVHEQYF.

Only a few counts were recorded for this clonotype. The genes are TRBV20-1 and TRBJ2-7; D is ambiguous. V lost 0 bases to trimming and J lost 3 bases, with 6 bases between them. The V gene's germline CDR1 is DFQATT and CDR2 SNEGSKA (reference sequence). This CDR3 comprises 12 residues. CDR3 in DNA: TGCAGTGCTAGAGAGACCCTCTACGAGCAGTACTTC. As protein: CSARETLYEQYF.

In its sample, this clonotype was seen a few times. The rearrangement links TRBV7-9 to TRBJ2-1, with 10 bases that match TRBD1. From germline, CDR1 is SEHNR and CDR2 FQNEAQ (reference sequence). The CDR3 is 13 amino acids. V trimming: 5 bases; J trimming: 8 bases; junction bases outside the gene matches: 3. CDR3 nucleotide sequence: TGTGCCAGCAGCCTGGACAGGGGGGATGAGCAGTTCTTC. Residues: CASSLDRGDEQFF. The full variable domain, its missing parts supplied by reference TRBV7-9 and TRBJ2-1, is DTGVSQNPRHKITKRGQNVTFRCDPISEHNRLYWYRQTLGQGPEFLTYFQNEAQLEKSRLLSDRFSAERPKGSFSTLEIQRTEQGDSAMYLCASSLDRGDEQFFGPGTRLTVL.

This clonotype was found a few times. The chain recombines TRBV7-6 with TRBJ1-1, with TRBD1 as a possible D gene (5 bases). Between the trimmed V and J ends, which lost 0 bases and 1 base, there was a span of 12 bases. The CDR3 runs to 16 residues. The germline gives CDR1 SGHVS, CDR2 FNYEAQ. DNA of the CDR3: TGTGCCAGCAGCTTAGCGGCGGGGGGAGGGAACACTGAAGCTTTCTTT. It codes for CASSLAAGGGNTEAFF.

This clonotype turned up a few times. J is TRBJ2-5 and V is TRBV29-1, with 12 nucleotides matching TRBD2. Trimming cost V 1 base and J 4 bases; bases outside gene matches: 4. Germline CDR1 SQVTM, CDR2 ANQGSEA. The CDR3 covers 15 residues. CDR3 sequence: CSVEVRGLAGETQYF. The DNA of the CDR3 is TGCAGCGTTGAAGTTAGGGGACTAGCGGGAGAGACCCAGTACTTC.

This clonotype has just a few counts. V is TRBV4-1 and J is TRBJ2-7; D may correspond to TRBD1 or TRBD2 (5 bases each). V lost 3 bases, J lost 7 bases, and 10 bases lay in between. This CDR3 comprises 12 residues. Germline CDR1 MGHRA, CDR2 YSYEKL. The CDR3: CASSQGEREQYF. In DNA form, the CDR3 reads TGCGCCAGCAGCCAGGGGGAGCGGGAGCAGTACTTC.